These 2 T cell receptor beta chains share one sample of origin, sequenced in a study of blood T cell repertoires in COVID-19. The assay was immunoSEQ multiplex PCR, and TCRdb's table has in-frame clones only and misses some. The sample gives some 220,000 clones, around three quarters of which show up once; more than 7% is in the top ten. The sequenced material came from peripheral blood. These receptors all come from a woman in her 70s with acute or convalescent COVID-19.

This chain's CDR3 is CASSYSREGAGNTIYF. In DNA form, the CDR3 reads TGTGCCAGCAGTTACTCGAGGGAGGGAGCTGGAAACACCATATATTTT. This chain links TRBV6-5 with TRBJ1-3; D is uncertain. The CDR3 extends over 16 amino acids. Trimming pared 0 bases from V and 2 bases from J, leaving 11 bases between. Germline CDR1 and CDR2: MNHEY and SVGAGI.

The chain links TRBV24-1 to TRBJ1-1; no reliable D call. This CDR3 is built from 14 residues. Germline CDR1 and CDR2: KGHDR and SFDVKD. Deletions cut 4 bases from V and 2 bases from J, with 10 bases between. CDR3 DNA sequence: TGTGCCACCAGTGAAGTCACGGTTAACACTGAAGCTTTCTTT. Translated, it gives CATSEVTVNTEAFF.